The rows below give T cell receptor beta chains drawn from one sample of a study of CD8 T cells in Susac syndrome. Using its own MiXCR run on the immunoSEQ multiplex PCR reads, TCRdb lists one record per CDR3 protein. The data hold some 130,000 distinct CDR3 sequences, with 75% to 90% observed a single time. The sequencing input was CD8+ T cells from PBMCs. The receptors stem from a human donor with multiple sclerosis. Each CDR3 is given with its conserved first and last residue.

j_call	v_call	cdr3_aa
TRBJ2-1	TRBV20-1	CSARVGFNEQFF
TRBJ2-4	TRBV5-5	CASSLEGRAGNIQYF
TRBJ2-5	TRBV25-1	CASSEWGRGQETQYF
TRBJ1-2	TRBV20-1	CSARDPDVAIYGYTF
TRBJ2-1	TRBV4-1	CASSQEALSYNEQFF
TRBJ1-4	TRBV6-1	CASSETATNEKLFF
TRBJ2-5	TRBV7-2	CASRPVGTKKETQYF
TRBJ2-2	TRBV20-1	CSARHDQENNGELFF
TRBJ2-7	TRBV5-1	CASSVGAGAYEQYF
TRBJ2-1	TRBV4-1	CASSQLAGGYNEQFF
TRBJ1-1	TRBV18	CASSPPEGMNTEAFF
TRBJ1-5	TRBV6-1	CASSSRRQPQHF
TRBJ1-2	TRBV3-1	CASSQVRDRDGYTF
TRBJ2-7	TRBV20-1	CSARDTLGTGRNEQYF
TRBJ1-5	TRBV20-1	CSARDPLSNQPQHF
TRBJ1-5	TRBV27	CASSWTTGANQPQHF
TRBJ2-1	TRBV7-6	CASSPEWGDYNEQFF
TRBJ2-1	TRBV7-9	CASSLVRAGNEQFF
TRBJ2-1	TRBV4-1	CASSQHRVGALVEQFF
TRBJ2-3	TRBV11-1	CASSHYTDTQYF
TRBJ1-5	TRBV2	CASSDWGRPEENQPQHF
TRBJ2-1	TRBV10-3	CAISAGTGPEQFF
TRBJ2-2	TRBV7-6	CASSSRRGAGDNTGELFF
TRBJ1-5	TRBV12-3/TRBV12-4	CASSLGHQPQHF
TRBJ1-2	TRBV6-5	CASSLGRTSGGYTF
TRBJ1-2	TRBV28	CASRPLEQINYGYTF
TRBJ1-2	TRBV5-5	CASSLVLAGVHGYTF
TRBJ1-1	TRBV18	CASSPIPGGRGNTEAFF
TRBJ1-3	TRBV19	CASSISGQGAGDGNTIYF
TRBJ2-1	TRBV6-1	CASSPLGQSSYNEQFF
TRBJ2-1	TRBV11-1	CASSSTRTGRPGSSYNEQFF
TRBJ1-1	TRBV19	CATTPTGTGNTEAFF
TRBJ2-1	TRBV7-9	CASSHRDSYNEQFF
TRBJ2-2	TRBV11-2	CASSSANTPGPFF
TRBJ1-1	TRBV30	CAWSIGVNTEAFF
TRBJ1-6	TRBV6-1	CASRTLSPPLHF
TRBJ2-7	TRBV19	CASSAAGGVGYEQYF
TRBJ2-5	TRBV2	CASSTPGTGPQETQYF
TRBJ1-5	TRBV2	CASNPLNQPQHF
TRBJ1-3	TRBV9	CASSSGTLVNTIYF
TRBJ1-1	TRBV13	CASQGAPALEAFF
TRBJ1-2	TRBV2	CASSGTGTDYGYTF
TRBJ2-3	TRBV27	CASSPGLGAYTQYF
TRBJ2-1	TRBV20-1	CSARGYNYEQFF
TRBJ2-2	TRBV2	CASSDPANTGELFF
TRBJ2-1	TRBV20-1	CSASNEQFF
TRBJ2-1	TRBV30	CAWNGELYNEQFF
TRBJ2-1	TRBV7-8	CASSFSPTSGSSEQFF
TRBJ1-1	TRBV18	CASSPGGAEAFF
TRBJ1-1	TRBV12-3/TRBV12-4	CASSPGPGALRTEAFF
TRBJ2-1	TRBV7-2	CASSLENRGYEQFF
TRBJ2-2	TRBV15	CATSRVTSPSTGELFF
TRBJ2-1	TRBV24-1	CATSLGHEQFF
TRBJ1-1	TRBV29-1	CSVDKAQGAEAFF
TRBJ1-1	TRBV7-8	CASSFHSPMNTEAFF
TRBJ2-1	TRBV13	CASSWTREQFF
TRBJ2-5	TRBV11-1	CASSPTGEGETQYF